This T cell receptor beta chain derives from a study of CD8 T cells in ankylosing spondylitis. Findings of the study overall: There was a TCR beta motif, made of several highly homologous variants, that appeared characteristic of ankylosing spondylitis blood.

Concerning this clonotype: What it binds is unknown.

MiXCR, applied by TCRdb to the 5' RACE reads, yields one record per CDR3 protein. The sample lists fewer than 650,000 distinct CDR3 sequences, roughly 13% occurring once. V shed 4 bases and J shed 6 bases, with 10 bases lying between them. The germline V gene encodes CDR1 KGHDR and CDR2 SFDVKD. CDR3 length: 13 amino acids. Sequencing was done on a sample of blood, either unsorted or a sorted T cell fraction (not recorded which). This receptor was taken from a male donor with ankylosing spondylitis. The V call is TRBV24-1, the J call TRBJ2-3; D gene uncertain. The CDR3 spells CATSEHASDTQYF. In nucleotides, the CDR3 is TGTGCCACCAGTGAGCATGCCTCCGATACGCAGTATTTT.